This passage covers 17 T cell receptor beta chains from one sample sequenced in a study of T cells in tumors after PD-1 blockade. The protocol was immunoSEQ multiplex PCR, while the TCRdb copy is restricted to in-frame clones and leaves out a portion. The table shows 45,000 to 60,000 clones, with roughly 84% occurring only once. The sequencing here drew on PBMCs, taken before anti-PD-1 therapy. The receptors here all came from a human donor with advanced basal cell or squamous cell carcinoma (not recorded which).

V gene TRBV13 combines with J gene TRBJ2-7, with 11 nucleotides matching TRBD2. V lost 5 bases, J lost 0 bases, and 6 bases stayed unmatched. CDR1 PRHDT and CDR2 FYEKMQ come from the germline V gene (reference sequence). The CDR3 length is 16 residues. The CDR3 coding sequence is TGTGCCAGCAGCAAAAGACTAGCGGGAATCTCCTACGAGCAGTACTTC. Protein product: CASSKRLAGISYEQYF. The complete variable domain, with remaining parts taken from reference TRBV13 and TRBJ2-7, reads AAGVIQSPRHLIKEKRETATLKCYPIPRHDTVYWYQQGPGQDPQFLISFYEKMQSDKGSIPDRFSAQQFSDYHSELNMSSLELGDSALYFCASSKRLAGISYEQYFGPGTRLTVT.

This clone was seen only a few times. The chain has TRBV5-4 and TRBJ2-5, with D possibly matching TRBD2 (5 bases). This CDR3 is 13 amino acids long. Germline V gene sequence: CDR1 SGHNT, CDR2 YYREEE (reference sequence). Trimming took 4 bases from V and 5 from J, leaving 12 bases between them. CDR3 DNA sequence: TGTGCCAGCAGCCCGAGGGTCGAGGAGACCCAGTACTTC. This codes for CASSPRVEETQYF.

This CDR3 reads CASSHKTGSINTEAFF. Written as DNA, the CDR3 is TGCGCCAGCAGCCACAAGACAGGGTCGATCAACACTGAAGCTTTCTTT. The genes are TRBV4-1 and TRBJ1-1; the match to TRBD1 covers 7 bases. V was clipped by 3 bases and J by 2 bases; unmatched bases: 9. This CDR3 region has 16 residues. The V gene's germline CDR1 is MGHRA and CDR2 YSYEKL.

The chain uses TRBV5-1 and TRBJ1-2; D is perhaps TRBD1 (6 bases). The ends were cut back, 4 bases at V and 7 bases at J, with 14 bases in the middle. Per germline, CDR1 SGHRS and CDR2 YFSETQ. This CDR3 contains 13 residues. The CDR3 loop is CASSPTGQSGYTF. CDR3 nucleotide sequence: TGCGCCAGCAGCCCTACTGGACAGAGTGGCTACACCTTC.

Only a few counts were recorded for this clone. Additional DNA sequences in this sample encode the identical CDR3. The chain recombines TRBV9 with TRBJ2-1, with 10 bases identical to TRBD2. Germline values: CDR1 SGDLS, CDR2 YYNGEE. V was clipped by 4 bases and J by 6 bases; unmatched bases: 7. The length of the CDR3 is 15 residues. The CDR3 is CASSTSGGAGNEQFF. The CDR3 bases are TGTGCCAGCAGCACCAGCGGGGGGGCGGGCAATGAGCAGTTCTTC.

The chain uses TRBV19 and TRBJ2-1, with D possibly being TRBD2 (5 bases). The V end lost 7 bases, the J end lost 6 bases, and 16 bases lay between the germline ends. Germline CDR1 reads LNHDA; CDR2 reads SQIVND (reference sequence). This CDR3 has 14 residues. The CDR3 sequence: CASTRGSDSNEQFF. Written as DNA, the CDR3 is TGTGCCAGTACCAGAGGGTCGGATTCCAATGAGCAGTTCTTC.

Here the CDR3 reads CASSYYILAEEQFF. CDR3 sequence (DNA): TGTGCCAGCAGTTACTATATTCTAGCGGAAGAGCAGTTCTTC. This rearrangement joins TRBV6-5 to TRBJ2-1; 7 bases fit TRBD2. CDR1 is MNHEY, CDR2 SVGAGI, per germline. The CDR3 has 14 amino acids. The V segment lost 1 base and the J segment 10 bases; nucleotides outside the gene matches: 7.

This sequence joins TRBV5-4 and TRBJ2-3; either TRBD1 or TRBD2 may fit D (6 bases each). The germline CDR1 and CDR2 sequences are SGHNT and YYREEE (reference sequence). Between the trimmed V and J ends, which lost 4 bases and 4 bases, there was a span of 19 bases. The CDR3 contains 16 residues. The CDR3 nucleotides read TGTGCCAGCAGCGCCGCCCGGGCCCGGGGGCCAGATACGCAGTATTTT. Amino acid sequence: CASSAARARGPDTQYF.

The chain links TRBV9 to TRBJ2-1; D gene unclear. Germline V gene lookup returns CDR1 SGDLS and CDR2 YYNGEE. The CDR3 has 14 residues. Between the trimmed V and J ends, which lost 5 bases and 6 bases, there was a span of 15 bases. CDR3 sequence: CASSQEPPGNEQFF. The CDR3 DNA follows: TGTGCCAGCAGTCAAGAACCTCCTGGCAATGAGCAGTTCTTC.

This sequence joins TRBV7-9 and TRBJ1-3; possible D gene TRBD1, 5 bases. CDR3 length: 13 residues. Germline assignment: CDR1 SEHNR and CDR2 FQNEAQ (reference sequence). CDR3 bases: TGTGCTCAGACACGGGGCACTGGAAACACCATATATTTT. The encoded protein is CAQTRGTGNTIYF.

This clone occurred a few times. J is TRBJ1-5 and V is TRBV28; D call uncertain. V lost 10 bases and J lost 1, with 11 bases in between. There are 13 residues in the CDR3. CDR1 is MDHEN, CDR2 SYDVKM, per germline. The chain's CDR3 is CATDSGSNQPQHF. CDR3 coding DNA: TGTGCCACCGATTCGGGGAGCAATCAGCCCCAGCATTTT.

This clone was detected many times. The identical CDR3 is also encoded by other nucleotide sequences in the sample. J is TRBJ1-5 and V is TRBV6-6; 8 bases fit TRBD1. Trimming removed 2 bases from V and 2 bases from J; junction bases left unmatched: 5. CDR3 length: 16 amino acids. CDR1 and CDR2 from the germline V gene are MNHNY and SVGAGI (reference sequence). The CDR3 protein is CASSYHRGQGNQPQHF. Written as DNA, the CDR3 is TGTGCCAGCAGTTACCATCGGGGACAGGGCAATCAGCCCCAGCATTTT.

The DNA of the CDR3 is TGTGCCAGCGGTGGGTGGCAGGGGGCTACAGATACGCAGTATTTT. This gives the protein CASGGWQGATDTQYF. The V call is TRBV2, the J call TRBJ2-3, with TRBD1 matching 8 bases. With 8 bases clipped from V and 3 bases from J, the junction kept 10 bases outside the gene matches. Germline assignment: CDR1 SNHLY and CDR2 FYNNEI. The CDR3 runs to 15 residues. Full variable domain (remainder filled in from reference TRBV2 and TRBJ2-3): EPEVTQTPSHQVTQMGQEVILRCVPISNHLYFYWYRQILGQKVEFLVSFYNNEISEKSEIFDDQFSVERPDGSNFTLKIRSTKLEDSAMYFCASGGWQGATDTQYFGPGTRLTVL.

DNA of the CDR3: TGCGCCAGCAGTTTCATACAGGGTGACTCCTACGAGCAGTACTTC. Protein: CASSFIQGDSYEQYF. The V gene is TRBV4-1, the J gene TRBJ2-7, with D possibly matching TRBD1 (6 bases). Germline lookup yields CDR1 MGHRA and CDR2 YSYEKL. The CDR3 length is 15 residues. The germline V and J ends were trimmed by 6 bases and 0 bases, with 15 bases remaining between them.

This chain links TRBV24-1 with TRBJ2-1; D tentatively fits TRBD1 or TRBD2 (5 bases each). V lost 9 bases and J 0 bases, leaving 14 bases between the germline ends. CDR1 is KGHDR and CDR2 is SFDVKD in the germline V gene. This CDR3 comprises 15 residues. Written as DNA, the CDR3 is TGTGCCACCTCCTCATCGGGGCCCTCCTACAATGAGCAGTTCTTC. This sequence encodes CATSSSGPSYNEQFF.

V usage is TRBV5-6 and J usage is TRBJ2-7, with D possibly matching TRBD1 (6 bases). The CDR3 totals 15 residues. The V gene lost 3 bases and the J gene lost 3 bases, with 16 bases spanning the gap. The germline gives CDR1 SGHDT, CDR2 YYEEEE. CDR3 nucleotide sequence: TGTGCCAGCAGCTCCTTCAGGGGCTACTTCTACGAGCAGTACTTC. Translated: CASSSFRGYFYEQYF.

The rearrangement joins TRBV5-6 to TRBJ1-2; D is perhaps TRBD1 (6 bases). Germline V CDR1 and CDR2: SGHDT, YYEEEE. The CDR3 runs to 16 residues. The V end was cut by 1 base, the J end by 4 bases, with 17 bases between. The DNA of the CDR3 is TGTGCCAGCAGCTTGATTTTCGGGACCAGGGGCTATGGCTACACCTTC. Translation: CASSLIFGTRGYGYTF.